This T cell receptor beta chain was sequenced for a study of blood T cell repertoires in COVID-19. Across the study: T cells, B-cell-depleted T cells, or PBMCs provided the cDNA or gDNA that served as material.

Per the original methods: By means of reference gene primer amplification, nucleated cell counts were estimated. Profiled with immunoSEQ multiplex PCR; TCRdb holds only in-frame clones, not every one. The V and J calls and clone size were taken over from that table, and D and trimming were inferred from the DNA. The repertoire includes tens of thousands of clones, around 89% of them detected once, and less than 7.5% sits in the top ten. This sequence was found in a woman of 80 years or more with active COVID-19. Sequencing was carried out using peripheral blood.

CDR3 region: CASGNRETEAFF. In DNA form, the CDR3 reads TGTGCCAGTGGCAACAGGGAAACTGAAGCTTTCTTT. The chain links TRBV19 to TRBJ1-1; tentatively, D is TRBD1 (6 bases). Between the trimmed V and J ends, which lost 8 bases and 5 bases, there was a span of 12 bases. This CDR3 has 12 residues. Per germline, CDR1 LNHDA and CDR2 SQIVND (reference sequence).